The rows below give T cell receptor beta chains drawn from one sample of a study of T cell changes during pregnancy in multiple sclerosis. The table came from immunoSEQ multiplex PCR; TCRdb's copy has only in-frame clones and leaves some out. The sample has around 100,000 clones, around 92% seen once. The sequenced sample was peripheral blood, obtained after pregnancy. Receptors originate from a female donor with multiple sclerosis, enrolled in a pregnancy study. Each CDR3 is given with its conserved first and last residue. D genes are given only for firm matches. A row's size may be missing; if present it is once, few, many or a size class.

.	TRBV9	once	TRBJ2-2	TGTGCCAGCAGCCCTGGACAGTTCACCGGGGAGCTGTTTTTT	CASSPGQFTGELFF
.	TRBV2	.	TRBJ2-7	TGTGCCAGCCTTCGGGACTTCTCCTACGAGCAGTACTTC	CASLRDFSYEQYF
TRBD1	TRBV5-1	.	TRBJ2-3	TGCGCCAGCAGCTTAGGGGACAGGGCCTCAGATACGCAGTATTTT	CASSLGDRASDTQYF
.	TRBV5-4	once	TRBJ2-1	TGTGCCAGCAGCCCTCGCAGCTACAATGAGCAGTTCTTC	CASSPRSYNEQFF
.	TRBV30	.	TRBJ1-2	TGTGCCTGCGGAGGAGGTGGCTACACCTTC	CACGGGGYTF
.	TRBV9	once	TRBJ2-1	TGTGCCAGCAGCGTAGGGAGGGATGCCAGGTTTGGGTTCTTC	CASSVGRDARFGFF
TRBD1	TRBV27	.	TRBJ1-1	TGTGCCAGCAATCGGGACAGGGGTAACACTGAAGCTTTCTTT	CASNRDRGNTEAFF
.	TRBV18	.	TRBJ1-2	TGTGCCAGCTCGCGAGGAGGTAGCTATGGCTACACCTTC	CASSRGGSYGYTF
.	TRBV5-5	.	TRBJ2-1	TGTGCCAGCAGCGCCGACCAGGGAAGACGCAATGAGCAGTTCTTC	CASSADQGRRNEQFF
.	TRBV4-1	.	TRBJ2-1	TGCGCCAGCAGCCAGAGGGATGACCGCTCTGAGCAGTTCTTC	CASSQRDDRSEQFF
.	TRBV6-1	.	TRBJ2-3	TGTGCCAGCAGTGACAGGGTTTGGGACACAGATACGCAGTATTTT	CASSDRVWDTDTQYF
TRBD1	TRBV7-9	.	TRBJ1-2	TGTGCCAGCAGCTTAGAGGGACAGGAGGTCTATGGCTACACCTTC	CASSLEGQEVYGYTF
.	TRBV10-3	.	TRBJ1-1	TGTGCCATCAGTGAGAAGCAGGCCCTACCTGGCACTGAAGCTTTCTTT	CAISEKQALPGTEAFF
TRBD2	TRBV13	once	TRBJ2-1	TGTGCCAGCAGCTTAGGGACTAGCGGCAATGAGCAGTTCTTC	CASSLGTSGNEQFF
TRBD2	TRBV9	.	TRBJ2-5	TGTGCCAGCAGCGTAGAGACTAGCGGGGGGACCCAGTACTTC	CASSVETSGGTQYF
.	TRBV5-1	.	TRBJ2-7	TGCGCCAGCAGCCAAGGGCACCTTACGGGATACGAGCAGTACTTC	CASSQGHLTGYEQYF
.	TRBV27	.	TRBJ1-1	TGTGCCAGCAGCCCCTTTCAGGGCTTCGGCACTGAAGCTTTCTTT	CASSPFQGFGTEAFF
.	TRBV5-6	.	TRBJ2-2	TGTGCCAGCAGCTTGGGGGGGACTGGAACCGGGGAGCTGTTTTTT	CASSLGGTGTGELFF
TRBD1	TRBV29-1	.	TRBJ1-2	TGCAGCACAGAAACAGGGGACTATGGCTACACCTTC	CSTETGDYGYTF
TRBD1	TRBV5-6	.	TRBJ1-2	TGTGCCAGCAGCTTGGGTCTCGACAGGGTAACAGGTGACTATGGCTACACCTTC	CASSLGLDRVTGDYGYTF
.	TRBV21-1	.	TRBJ2-1	TGTGCCAGCAGCAAAGAGGCAGGGCCCTCCTACAATGAGCAGTTCTTC	CASSKEAGPSYNEQFF
.	TRBV30	few	TRBJ1-2	TGTGCCTGTTCCAGGGGCACCTATGGCTACACCTTC	CACSRGTYGYTF
TRBD1	TRBV18	.	TRBJ1-3	TGTGCCAGCTCACCGACAGGGGTGAGCTCTGGAAACACCATATATTTT	CASSPTGVSSGNTIYF
TRBD1	TRBV7-3	.	TRBJ2-5	TGTGCCAGCAGCCCGCAGGGGGCGGAAAGAGAGACCCAGTACTTC	CASSPQGAERETQYF
.	TRBV19	.	TRBJ2-7	TGTGCCAGTAGTATTGGAGAGCACTACGAGCAGTACTTC	CASSIGEHYEQYF
.	TRBV20-1	.	TRBJ2-5	TGCAGTGCTGAGTTTTCGGAGACCCAGTACTTC	CSAEFSETQYF
TRBD1	TRBV6-6	.	TRBJ2-2	TGTGCCAGCAGTTACTCGACAGGGGCCGGGGAGCTGTTTTTT	CASSYSTGAGELFF
TRBD2	TRBV9	.	TRBJ2-1	TGTGCCAGCAGCCCCCGGCCCCTAGCGGGAGGCTCCTACAATGAGCAGTTCTTC	CASSPRPLAGGSYNEQFF
.	TRBV29-1	.	TRBJ2-5	TGCAGCGTGCAAACTAGAGGGGAGACCCAGTACTTC	CSVQTRGETQYF
TRBD1	TRBV7-9	.	TRBJ1-3	TGTGCCAGCAGCCGGGACAGGGGGCCTGAAAACACCATATATTTT	CASSRDRGPENTIYF
.	TRBV14	.	TRBJ2-7	TGTGCCAGCAGCTCCCACAGGGCGCTTTCCTACGAGCAGTACTTC	CASSSHRALSYEQYF
.	TRBV19	.	TRBJ2-2	TGTGCCAGTAGTATAGGGCGGGATACGGACACCGGGGAGCTGTTTTTT	CASSIGRDTDTGELFF
.	TRBV7-2	.	TRBJ1-1	TGTGCCAGCAGAATTAGCCCTGAGTCTTGGGACACTGAAGCTTTCTTT	CASRISPESWDTEAFF
.	TRBV27	.	TRBJ1-1	TGTGCCAGCAGGCAGGGTTTGGGCGCTGAAGCTTTCTTT	CASRQGLGAEAFF
.	TRBV6-5	.	TRBJ1-6	TGTGCCAGCAGTTCCGACCAGGGCTCCTATAATTCACCCCTCCACTTT	CASSSDQGSYNSPLHF
.	TRBV5-6	.	TRBJ1-2	TGTGCCAGCAGCTTGGGCGGGCAGGGGAACTATGGCTACACCTTC	CASSLGGQGNYGYTF
.	TRBV7-9	.	TRBJ2-3	TGTGCCAGCAGCTCTAGGGATACGCAGTATTTT	CASSSRDTQYF
TRBD1	TRBV19	.	TRBJ1-2	TGTGCCAGTAAGGGACAGGGGAACGATGGCTACACCTTC	CASKGQGNDGYTF
TRBD1	TRBV27	.	TRBJ2-5	TGTGCCAGCAGAAAGGACAGGGGGTCCCAAGAGACCCAGTACTTC	CASRKDRGSQETQYF
.	TRBV28	once	TRBJ1-1	TGTGCCAGCAGACAAAGGGAACAGGGGAACACTGAAGCTTTCTTT	CASRQREQGNTEAFF
TRBD1	TRBV4-1	.	TRBJ1-1	TGCGCCAGCAGTCTTAGGACAGGGGGCAGATCTGAAGCTTTCTTT	CASSLRTGGRSEAFF
.	TRBV2	once	TRBJ1-1	TGTGCCAGCAGTGCCCAGATGAACACTGAAGCTTTCTTT	CASSAQMNTEAFF
.	TRBV29-1	.	TRBJ1-5	TGCAGCGCCCAACGGGGTGGGGATCAGCCCCAGCATTTT	CSAQRGGDQPQHF
TRBD1	TRBV18	.	TRBJ1-2	TGTGCCAGCTCATCCGACAGGGCCACCTATGGCTACACCTTC	CASSSDRATYGYTF
.	TRBV30	.	TRBJ1-2	TGTGCCTGGAGTGAACCGGGGAGGGGTGGCTACACCTTC	CAWSEPGRGGYTF
.	TRBV7-8	.	TRBJ2-7	TGTGCCAGCAGCTTAGAACTAGCCGCATACGAGCAGTACTTC	CASSLELAAYEQYF
TRBD1	TRBV2	.	TRBJ1-2	TGTGCCAGCAGTTTCAAAAGAGGGACAGGAGGGAACTATGGCTACACCTTC	CASSFKRGTGGNYGYTF
.	TRBV12-5	few	TRBJ1-4	TGTGCTAGTGGTGAGGGGACAAAACTAAATGAAAAACTGTTTTTT	CASGEGTKLNEKLFF
TRBD1	TRBV18	.	TRBJ1-2	TGTGCCAGCTCACCCGACAGGGACGCCTATGGCTACACCTTC	CASSPDRDAYGYTF
.	TRBV5-6	.	TRBJ2-2	TGTGCCAGCAGGAGGCCTGGGAACACCGGGGAGCTGTTTTTT	CASRRPGNTGELFF
.	TRBV6-4	.	TRBJ2-1	TGTGCCAGCAGTGACTCTTCGGGGTCCCATGAGCAGTTCTTC	CASSDSSGSHEQFF
.	TRBV2	.	TRBJ2-5	TGTGCCAGCCCCGGACAGAACCAAGAGACCCAGTACTTC	CASPGQNQETQYF
.	TRBV11-3	.	TRBJ1-1	TGTGCCAGCAGCCCGGAGGCGGGTGAGGACACTGAAGCTTTCTTT	CASSPEAGEDTEAFF
TRBD1	TRBV7-2	.	TRBJ1-2	TGTGCCAGCAGCCCGAGGTATCCGGGACAGGGAAAAAACTATGGCTACACCTTC	CASSPRYPGQGKNYGYTF